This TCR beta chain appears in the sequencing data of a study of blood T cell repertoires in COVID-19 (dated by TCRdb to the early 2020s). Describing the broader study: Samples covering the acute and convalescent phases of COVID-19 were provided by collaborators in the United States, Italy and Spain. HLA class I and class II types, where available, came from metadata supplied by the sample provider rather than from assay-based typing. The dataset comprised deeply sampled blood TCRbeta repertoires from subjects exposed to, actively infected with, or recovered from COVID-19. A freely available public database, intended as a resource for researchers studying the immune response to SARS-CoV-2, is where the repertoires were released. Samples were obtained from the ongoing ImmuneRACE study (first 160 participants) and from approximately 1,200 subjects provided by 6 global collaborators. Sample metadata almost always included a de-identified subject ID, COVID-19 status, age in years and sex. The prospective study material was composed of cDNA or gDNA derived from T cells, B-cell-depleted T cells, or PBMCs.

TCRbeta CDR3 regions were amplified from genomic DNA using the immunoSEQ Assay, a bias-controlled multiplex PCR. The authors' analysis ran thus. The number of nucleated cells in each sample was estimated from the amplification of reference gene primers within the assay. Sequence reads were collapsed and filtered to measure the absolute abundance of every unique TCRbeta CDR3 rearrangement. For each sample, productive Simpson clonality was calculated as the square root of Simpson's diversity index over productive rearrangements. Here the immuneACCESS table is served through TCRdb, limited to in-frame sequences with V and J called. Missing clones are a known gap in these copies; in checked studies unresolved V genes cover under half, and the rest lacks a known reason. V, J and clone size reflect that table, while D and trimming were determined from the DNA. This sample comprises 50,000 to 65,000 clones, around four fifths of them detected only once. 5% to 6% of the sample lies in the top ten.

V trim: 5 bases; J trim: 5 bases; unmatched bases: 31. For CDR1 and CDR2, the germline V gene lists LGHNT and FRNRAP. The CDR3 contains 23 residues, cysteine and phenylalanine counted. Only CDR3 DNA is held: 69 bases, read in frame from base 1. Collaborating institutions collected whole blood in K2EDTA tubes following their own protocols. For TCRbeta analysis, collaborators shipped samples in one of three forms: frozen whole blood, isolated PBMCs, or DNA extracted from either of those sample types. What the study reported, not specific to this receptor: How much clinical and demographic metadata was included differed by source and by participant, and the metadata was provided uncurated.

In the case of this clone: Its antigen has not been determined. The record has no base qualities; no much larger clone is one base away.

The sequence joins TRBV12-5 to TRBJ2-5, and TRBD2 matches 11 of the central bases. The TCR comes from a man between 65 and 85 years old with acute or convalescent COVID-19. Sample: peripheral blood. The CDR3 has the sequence CASGPPTGTSGDTRFGGVETQYF. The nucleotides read TGTGCTAGTGGTCCCCCCACGGGGACTAGCGGAGATACCAGGTTCGGGGGCGTGGAGACCCAGTACTTC.